This T cell receptor (beta chain) originates from a study of tumor-infiltrating lymphocytes in oesophageal squamous cell carcinoma. The CDR3 covers 16 residues. Trimming cost V 1 base and J 3 bases; bases outside gene matches: 8. Germline-derived CDR1 and CDR2 are SGHVS and FQNEAQ. Using its own MiXCR run on the PCR reads, TCRdb lists one record per CDR3 protein. Here the sample spans about 18,000 distinct CDR3 sequences, around 40% being singletons. The genes are TRBV7-8 and TRBJ2-7; 8 bases are a match to TRBD2. Material: blood. The clonotype comes from a female donor with esophageal squamous cell carcinoma. CDR3: CASSLEGREADYEQYF. The CDR3 DNA follows: TGTGCCAGCAGCTTAGAAGGGCGGGAGGCAGACTACGAGCAGTACTTC.